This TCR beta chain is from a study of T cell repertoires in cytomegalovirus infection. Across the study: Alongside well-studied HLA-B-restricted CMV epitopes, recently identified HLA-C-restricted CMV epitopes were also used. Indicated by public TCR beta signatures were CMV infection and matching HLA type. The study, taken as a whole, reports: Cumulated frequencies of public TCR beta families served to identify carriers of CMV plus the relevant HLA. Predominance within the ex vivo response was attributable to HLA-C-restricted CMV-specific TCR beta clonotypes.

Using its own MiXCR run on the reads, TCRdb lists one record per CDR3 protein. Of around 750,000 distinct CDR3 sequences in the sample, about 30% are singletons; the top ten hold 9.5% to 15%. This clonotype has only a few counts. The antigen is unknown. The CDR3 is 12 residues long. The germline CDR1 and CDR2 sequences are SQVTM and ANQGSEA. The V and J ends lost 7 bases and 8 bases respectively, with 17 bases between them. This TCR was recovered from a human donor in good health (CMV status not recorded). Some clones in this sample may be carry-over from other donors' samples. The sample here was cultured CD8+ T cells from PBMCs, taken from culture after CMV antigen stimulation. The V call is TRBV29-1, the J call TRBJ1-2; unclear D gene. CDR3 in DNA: TGCAGCGCCATGGCCAGGTCTGTCGGCTACACCTTC. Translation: CSAMARSVGYTF.